This entry lists 21 T cell receptor beta chains sequenced from one sample in a study of T cells expressing NK-cell markers. No DNA is given; TCRdb re-called the 5' RACE reads and lists each CDR3 protein once. This sample contains 550,000 or so distinct CDR3 sequences. Specimen: blood T cells: a sorted CD56 or NKG2C T cell subset, CD4+ or CD8+ T cells, or bulk PBMC T cells (not recorded which). These receptors were collected from a man aged 18 to 29 in good health.

The rearrangement uses TRBV12-3 or TRBV12-4 and TRBJ2-6; the D gene TCRdb calls, TRBD2, cannot be checked with no DNA. This CDR3 contains 18 residues. The CDR3 sequence: CASSFMSSVTPGANVLTF.

This chain joins TRBV7-2 and TRBJ2-3; there is no DNA to check the TCRdb D call of TRBD2. The CDR3 has 17 residues. CDR1 is SGHTA and CDR2 is FQGNSA in the germline V gene. CDR3 protein: CASSLARASGIRATQYF.

V gene TRBV20-1 combines with J gene TRBJ2-1; the TCRdb D gene call, TRBD2, has no DNA to confirm it. Germline CDR1 and CDR2: DFQATT and SNEGSKA (reference sequence). The CDR3 totals 14 residues. CDR3 residues: CSAVPGTVLSEQFF.

V gene TRBV2 combines with J gene TRBJ2-1; checking the TCRdb D call of TRBD2 is not possible without DNA. Per the germline V gene, CDR1 is SNHLY and CDR2 is FYNNEI. The CDR3 loop spans 17 amino acids. CDR3 in amino acids: CASSEIGTRVTNNEQFF. The variable domain in full, with the rest retrieved from reference TRBV2 and TRBJ2-1, is EPEVTQTPSHQVTQMGQEVILRCVPISNHLYFYWYRQILGQKVEFLVSFYNNEISEKSEIFDDQFSVERPDGSNFTLKIRSTKLEDSAMYFCASSEIGTRVTNNEQFFGPGTRLTVL.

This rearrangement joins TRBV20-1 to TRBJ2-2; the TCRdb call, TRBD2, lacks DNA for checking. CDR1 is DFQATT and CDR2 is SNEGSKA in the germline V gene (reference sequence). The CDR3 runs 17 residues. The CDR3 loop reads CSARSGMTGAHTGELFF.

The chain recombines TRBV6-5 with TRBJ2-6; TCRdb's D call of TRBD2 is untestable without DNA. Germline lookup yields CDR1 MNHEY and CDR2 SVGAGI. This CDR3 is built from 15 residues. The CDR3 here is CASMEEASGANVLTF.

V gene TRBV4-3 combines with J gene TRBJ1-1; as DNA is missing, the TRBD1 call by TCRdb cannot be tested. Germline V gene lookup returns CDR1 LGHNA and CDR2 YSLEER. The CDR3 extends over 14 amino acids. The CDR3: CASSQDSPGTVRFF.

The V gene is TRBV20-1, the J gene TRBJ2-7; absent DNA, TCRdb's TRBD1 call cannot be checked. CDR1 is DFQATT, CDR2 SNEGSKA, per germline (reference sequence). CDR3 length equals 15 residues. The CDR3 region is CSAKQQGALRDEQYF.

The V call is TRBV27, the J call TRBJ2-2; as DNA is missing, the TRBD2 call by TCRdb cannot be tested. The germline V gene has CDR1 MNHEY and CDR2 SMNVEV (reference sequence). The CDR3 is 16 amino acids. CDR3 in amino acids: CASRQEAGWSTGELFF.

V and J are TRBV18 and TRBJ1-2; with no DNA, the TCRdb D assignment of TRBD1 cannot be verified. Germline assignment: CDR1 KGHSH and CDR2 LQKENI. The CDR3 spans 14 residues. The CDR3 region is CASSPTYRGDGYTF.

The chain links TRBV29-1 to TRBJ2-1; TCRdb selects TRBD2, and the lack of DNA leaves this call unchecked. The CDR3 extends over 17 amino acids. From germline, CDR1 is SQVTM and CDR2 ANQGSEA. The CDR3 reads CSVAGLAGEGAYNEQFF.

The chain is built from TRBV4-3 and TRBJ2-1. This CDR3 contains 14 residues. The germline gives CDR1 LGHNA, CDR2 YSLEER. The CDR3 reads CASSVTASYNEQFF.

The V and J genes are TRBV5-1 and TRBJ2-5. The CDR3 is 15 residues long. Germline V gives CDR1 SGHRS, CDR2 YFSETQ. CDR3 residues: CASSLDLSRRETQYF.

V and J are TRBV20-1 and TRBJ1-2. The CDR3 is 15 residues long. Germline V gives CDR1 DFQATT, CDR2 SNEGSKA (reference sequence). The CDR3 is CSARDFQDVNYGYTF.

The chain recombines TRBV5-1 with TRBJ2-1; as DNA is missing, the TRBD2 call by TCRdb cannot be tested. Germline CDR1 SGHRS, CDR2 YFSETQ. The CDR3 runs to 17 residues. The CDR3 reads CASSLGSSGRFGDEQFF.

The CDR3 sequence: CASSSIAGASNEQFF. The J gene is TRBJ2-1, the V gene TRBV12-3 or TRBV12-4; TCRdb outputs TRBD2, but without DNA this stays unchecked. CDR3 length: 15 amino acids.

V and J are TRBV5-6 and TRBJ2-1; the TCRdb call, TRBD2, lacks DNA for checking. The germline V gene encodes CDR1 SGHDT and CDR2 YYEEEE. The CDR3 totals 16 residues. CDR3 residues: CASSLTGLAVYNEQFF.

The rearrangement joins TRBV29-1 to TRBJ1-4; the D call of TRBD1 rests on TCRdb alone, since no DNA is present to check it. CDR1 is SQVTM, CDR2 ANQGSEA, per germline. The CDR3 is 15 amino acids. CDR3 loop: CSVRTGISTNEKLFF.

The chain carries TRBV29-1 and TRBJ2-3; the D call from TCRdb, TRBD2, cannot be confirmed without DNA. The CDR3 spans 13 residues. CDR1 is SQVTM and CDR2 is ANQGSEA in the germline V gene. CDR3 region: CSIVLATSDTQYF.

The CDR3 region is CSATPGFEAFF. This rearrangement joins TRBV20-1 to TRBJ1-1; TCRdb's D call of TRBD1 is untestable without DNA. This CDR3 has 11 amino acids. Germline values: CDR1 DFQATT, CDR2 SNEGSKA (reference sequence).

The chain carries TRBV29-1 and TRBJ2-5; TCRdb selects TRBD2, and the lack of DNA leaves this call unchecked. Germline V CDR1 and CDR2: SQVTM, ANQGSEA. The CDR3 is 11 amino acids. CDR3 in amino acids: CSASFTETQYF.